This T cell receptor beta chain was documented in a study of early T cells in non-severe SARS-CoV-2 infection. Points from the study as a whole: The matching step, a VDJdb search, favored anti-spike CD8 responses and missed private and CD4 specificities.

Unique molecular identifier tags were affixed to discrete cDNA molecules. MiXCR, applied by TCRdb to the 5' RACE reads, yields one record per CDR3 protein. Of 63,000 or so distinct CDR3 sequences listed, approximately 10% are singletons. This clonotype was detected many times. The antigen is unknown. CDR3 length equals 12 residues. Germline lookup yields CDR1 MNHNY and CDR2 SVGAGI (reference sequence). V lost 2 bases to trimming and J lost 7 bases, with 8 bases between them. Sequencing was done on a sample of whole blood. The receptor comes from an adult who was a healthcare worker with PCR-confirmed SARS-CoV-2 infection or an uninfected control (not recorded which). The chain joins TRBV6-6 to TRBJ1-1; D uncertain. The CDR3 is CASSYKAVEAFF. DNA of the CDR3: TGTGCCAGCAGTTACAAGGCAGTTGAAGCTTTCTTT.